Listed below are T cell receptor beta chains from one sample, sequenced in a study of blood T cell repertoires in COVID-19. TCRdb's copy holds only in-frame clones and misses some; the assay was immunoSEQ multiplex PCR. This table holds 150,000 to 200,000 clones, over 70% found once. Sequencing input: peripheral blood. Every receptor here comes from a woman aged 55-70 years with acute or convalescent COVID-19. Each CDR3 is given with its conserved first and last residue. A D gene is named only where the DNA matches it firmly. Size values are once, few and many counts, or a class for expanded clones, and some rows have none.

j_call	clone_size	d_call	v_call	cdr3_nt	cdr3_aa
TRBJ2-1	.	TRBD2	TRBV19	TGTGCCAGTAGTTCCAACTCGGGGGGGGCCAATGAGCAGTTCTTC	CASSSNSGGANEQFF
TRBJ2-7	.	TRBD2	TRBV3-1/TRBV3-2	TGTGCCAGCCAGACTAGCGGGAAGACCTACGAGCAGTACTTC	CASQTSGKTYEQYF
TRBJ2-2	.	.	TRBV5-1	TGCGCCAGCAGGGCGGAGAGCACCGGGGAGCTGTTTTTT	CASRAESTGELFF
TRBJ1-2	.	.	TRBV5-6	TGTGCCAGCAGTACGGCGGGGCCGAGGGGCTACACCTTC	CASSTAGPRGYTF
TRBJ1-6	.	TRBD1	TRBV28	TGTGCCAGCAGTTTGCGACCGGGACAGGGGAATTCACCCCTCCACTTT	CASSLRPGQGNSPLHF
TRBJ1-4	.	TRBD1	TRBV6-5	TGTGCCAGCAGCCGGACAGGGTCAACTAATGAAAAACTGTTTTTT	CASSRTGSTNEKLFF
TRBJ1-1	few	.	TRBV12-3/TRBV12-4	TGTGCCAGCAGCCGACGGGGGACTGAAGCTTTCTTT	CASSRRGTEAFF
TRBJ1-3	.	.	TRBV19	TGTGCCAGTAAGGAGGTGCCGTCAGGTGGAAACACCATATATTTT	CASKEVPSGGNTIYF
TRBJ1-2	.	.	TRBV18	TGTGCCAGCTCACCCCTTGCGGCAGGGTTGAACTATGGCTACACCTTC	CASSPLAAGLNYGYTF
TRBJ2-5	few	TRBD2	TRBV28	TGTGCCAGCAGACCGTTCACTAGCGGGGGGTTTCAAGAGACCCAGTACTTC	CASRPFTSGGFQETQYF
TRBJ2-1	.	.	TRBV12-3/TRBV12-4	TGTGCCAGCCGCCCGACTGTACACAATGAGCAGTTCTTC	CASRPTVHNEQFF
TRBJ2-7	.	.	TRBV2	TGTGCCAGCAGTCCCCTCTCCTACGAGCAGTACTTC	CASSPLSYEQYF
TRBJ2-3	.	TRBD2	TRBV6-2/TRBV6-3	TGTGCCAGCAGTTACTTTCGCGGGGGGGCCCGAGATACGCAGTATTTT	CASSYFRGGARDTQYF
TRBJ1-4	.	.	TRBV18	TGTGCCAGCTCACCATACTCTGCGGGCGGAGATAATGAAAAACTGTTTTTT	CASSPYSAGGDNEKLFF
TRBJ1-6	.	.	TRBV28	TGTGCCAGCAGTTTCCGGGGTCAGGGGAATTCACCCCTCCACTTT	CASSFRGQGNSPLHF
TRBJ2-4	.	TRBD2	TRBV7-2	TGTGCCAGCACGAGGTCGGGGGGCATTCAGTACTTC	CASTRSGGIQYF
TRBJ2-3	.	.	TRBV30	TGTGCCTGGAGTGTACGTCGGAGCGGTTCTACAGATACGCAGTATTTT	CAWSVRRSGSTDTQYF
TRBJ1-6	few	TRBD1	TRBV11-2	TGTGCCAGCAGCCCGACAGGGGGCTATAATTCACCCCTCCACTTT	CASSPTGGYNSPLHF
TRBJ2-5	.	TRBD2	TRBV11-2	TGTGCCAGCAGCTTAGATCGCGGGGGGGCTCAAGAGACCCAGTACTTC	CASSLDRGGAQETQYF
TRBJ1-5	.	.	TRBV11-2	TGTGCCAGCAGCTTAGATCAAGCCCAGCCCCAGCATTTT	CASSLDQAQPQHF
TRBJ2-2	.	.	TRBV5-1	TGCGCCAGCAGCTTGGAACTTACGAACACCGGGGAGCTGTTTTTT	CASSLELTNTGELFF
TRBJ2-3	.	.	TRBV15	TGTGCCACCAGCAGAGATCGGACACCTGGGACGCAGTATTTT	CATSRDRTPGTQYF
TRBJ2-5	.	.	TRBV6-6	TGTGCCAGCAGTCGCCCCCGAGAGACCCAGTACTTC	CASSRPRETQYF
TRBJ2-1	.	TRBD2	TRBV11-2	TGTGCCAGCAGCTTACCTCTAGCGGGGGGTTTCTACAATGAGCAGTTCTTC	CASSLPLAGGFYNEQFF
TRBJ2-1	.	TRBD2	TRBV5-5	TGTGCCAGCAGCTTGGTGGTAGCGGGGGGTGGAGAGCAGTTCTTC	CASSLVVAGGGEQFF
TRBJ2-7	.	.	TRBV5-4	TGTGCCAGCAGCATAAGGCAGGGCAAGCAGTACTTC	CASSIRQGKQYF
TRBJ1-2	.	TRBD1	TRBV4-3	TGCGCCAGCAGCCAAGATTCAGAGGGGGCTGGCTATGGCTACACCTTC	CASSQDSEGAGYGYTF
TRBJ1-1	.	TRBD1	TRBV10-3	TGTGCCATCGGGGGACAGACGAACACTGAAGCTTTCTTT	CAIGGQTNTEAFF
TRBJ2-5	.	.	TRBV7-7	TGTGCTAGCAGCTTAACGGGGTTGACCCAGTACTTC	CASSLTGLTQYF
TRBJ2-7	.	TRBD1	TRBV5-5	TGTGCCAGCAGCTTAATGGGACAGATATACTACGAGCAGTACTTC	CASSLMGQIYYEQYF
TRBJ2-7	.	TRBD1	TRBV19	TGTGCCAGTAGTATAGGGGACAGGGTCCACGAGCAGTACTTC	CASSIGDRVHEQYF
TRBJ2-7	.	TRBD2	TRBV7-7	TGTGCTAGCAGCCCAATAGCGGGGGGGCCGTGGTACGAGCAGTACTTC	CASSPIAGGPWYEQYF
TRBJ2-2	.	.	TRBV7-7	TGTGCTAGCAGCCCCCGGAGGGGCACCGGGGAGCTGTTTTTT	CASSPRRGTGELFF
TRBJ1-1	.	.	TRBV6-2/TRBV6-3	TGTGCCAGCAGTCGATCGACAGCAGGCAGCACTGAAGCTTTCTTT	CASSRSTAGSTEAFF
TRBJ2-5	.	TRBD2	TRBV9	TGTGCCAGCAGCTCTCTAGCGGGGGGCCACCAAGAGACCCAGTACTTC	CASSSLAGGHQETQYF
TRBJ1-2	.	.	TRBV6-2/TRBV6-3	TGTGCCAGCAGTTACGGCTCGGGGAACTATGGCTACACCTTC	CASSYGSGNYGYTF
TRBJ1-1	.	TRBD1	TRBV28	TGTGCCAGCAGTTTACGACAGGGGGCGAGTGAAGCTTTCTTT	CASSLRQGASEAFF
TRBJ2-2	.	TRBD1	TRBV7-2	TGTGCCAGCAGACAGGGGTCCGGGGAGCTGTTTTTT	CASRQGSGELFF
TRBJ2-4	.	.	TRBV28	TGTGCCAGCAGGCGGCTGGACATTCAGTACTTC	CASRRLDIQYF
TRBJ2-3	few	.	TRBV23-1	TGCGCCAGCCCCTTCTTCATAACTAGCACAGATACGCAGTATTTT	CASPFFITSTDTQYF
TRBJ2-3	.	TRBD2	TRBV7-9	TGTGCCAGCAGCCTGGGGGGGGAATTGGATACGCAGTATTTT	CASSLGGELDTQYF
TRBJ2-7	.	TRBD1	TRBV6-2/TRBV6-3	TGTGCCAGCAGTTACCCCGAGGGACAGGGGGCGAAGTACGAGCAGTACTTC	CASSYPEGQGAKYEQYF
TRBJ2-2	.	.	TRBV4-2	TGTGCCAGCAGCCGGGCTCAGGGGGCGGGGGACACCGGGGAGCTGTTTTTT	CASSRAQGAGDTGELFF
TRBJ1-6	.	TRBD1	TRBV27	TGTGCCAGCAGTTTACAGGGGGGTAATTCACCCCTCCACTTT	CASSLQGGNSPLHF
TRBJ1-4	.	.	TRBV16	TGTGCCAGCAGGCCCGAGGGTCTTAATGAAAAACTGTTTTTT	CASRPEGLNEKLFF
TRBJ2-2	.	TRBD2	TRBV28	TGTGCCAGCAGTTTGGGGACTAGCGGAGTGAACACCGGGGAGCTGTTTTTT	CASSLGTSGVNTGELFF
TRBJ2-7	.	.	TRBV10-3	TGTGCCATCAGAGACAGTTTCTACGAGCAGTACTTC	CAIRDSFYEQYF
TRBJ1-5	.	.	TRBV6-2/TRBV6-3	TGTGCCAGCAGTTACCTCCAGAGCAATCAGCCCCAGCATTTT	CASSYLQSNQPQHF
TRBJ2-3	.	TRBD2	TRBV6-5	TGTGCCAGCAACCTAGCGGGGGGTACAGATACGCAGTATTTT	CASNLAGGTDTQYF
TRBJ2-7	.	.	TRBV29-1	TGCAGCGTGCTAGCGTCCTACGAGCAGTACTTC	CSVLASYEQYF
TRBJ2-1	.	TRBD1	TRBV19	TGTGCCAGTAGAACACGGGACAGGGGGAACAATGAGCAGTTCTTC	CASRTRDRGNNEQFF
TRBJ2-1	.	TRBD2	TRBV7-2	TGTGCCAGCAGCTTGGGACTAGCGGCCAATGAGCAGTTCTTC	CASSLGLAANEQFF
TRBJ1-2	.	TRBD1	TRBV30	TGTGCCTGGAACTTAGGGAGGGACAGGGCCACCCTTAAAGGTCAGGGCTACACCTTC	CAWNLGRDRATLKGQGYTF
TRBJ1-5	.	TRBD1	TRBV6-2/TRBV6-3	TGTGCCAGCAGTACAGGGGGCCATAGCAATCAGCCCCAGCATTTT	CASSTGGHSNQPQHF